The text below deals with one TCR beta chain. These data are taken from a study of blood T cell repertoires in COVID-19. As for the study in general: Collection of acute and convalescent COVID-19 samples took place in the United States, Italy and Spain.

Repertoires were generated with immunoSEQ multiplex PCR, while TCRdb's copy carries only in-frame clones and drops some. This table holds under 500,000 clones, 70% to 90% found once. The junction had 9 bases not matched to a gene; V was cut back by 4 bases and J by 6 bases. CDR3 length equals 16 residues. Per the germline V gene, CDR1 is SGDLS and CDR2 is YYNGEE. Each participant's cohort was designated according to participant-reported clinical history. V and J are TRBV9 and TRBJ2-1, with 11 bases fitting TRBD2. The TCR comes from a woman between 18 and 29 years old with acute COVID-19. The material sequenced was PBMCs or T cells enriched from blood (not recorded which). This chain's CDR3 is CASSPGTSGGPNEQFF. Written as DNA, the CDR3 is TGTGCCAGCAGCCCCGGTACTAGCGGGGGACCCAATGAGCAGTTCTTC.